Each of the 28 T cell receptor beta chains below was sequenced from the same sample in a study of cytomegalovirus exposure and HLA in healthy donors. Researchers ran the PCR with 60 Vbeta and 13 Jbeta primers. Repertoires were generated with immunoSEQ multiplex PCR, while TCRdb's copy carries only in-frame clones and drops some. The sample has some 200,000 clones; more than 60% are singletons. The specimen sequenced was PBMCs. The receptors originated from a girl aged 2 to 9 in good health and CMV-seronegative.

This chain uses TRBV7-3 with TRBJ2-7; D possibly corresponds to TRBD2 (7 bases). CDR1 is SGHTA, CDR2 FQGTGA, per germline. The CDR3 runs to 15 residues. The V end lost 2 bases, the J end lost 2 bases, and 13 bases lay between the germline ends. The DNA for the CDR3 is TGTGCCAGCAGCTTACGTGGGGGGGCCCCCTACGAGCAGTACTTC. It encodes CASSLRGGAPYEQYF.

The chain links TRBV5-4 to TRBJ1-2; perhaps TRBD1 as D (5 bases). The CDR3 has 13 residues. V lost 2 bases and J 2 bases, leaving 7 bases between the germline ends. Germline V gene sequence: CDR1 SGHNT, CDR2 YYREEE (reference sequence). CDR3 sequence: CASSFQGNYGYTF. The CDR3 coding sequence is TGTGCCAGCAGCTTCCAGGGCAACTATGGCTACACCTTC.

The chain carries TRBV5-4 and TRBJ1-6; 7 bases agree with TRBD1. Germline loops: CDR1 SGHNT, CDR2 YYREEE (reference sequence). The CDR3 length is 15 residues. Unmatched junction bases numbered 8, after V lost 2 bases and J lost 9 bases. For the CDR3, the DNA is TGTGCCAGCAGCTTAGACACAGGGGAGAGTTCACCCCTCCACTTT. Translating gives CASSLDTGESSPLHF. The whole variable domain, remainder taken from reference TRBV5-4 and TRBJ1-6, is ETGVTQSPTHLIKTRGQQVTLRCSSQSGHNTVSWYQQALGQGPQFIFQYYREEENGRGNFPPRFSGLQFPNYSSELNVNALELDDSALYLCASSLDTGESSPLHFGNGTRLTVT.

CDR3 DNA sequence: TGTGCCAGCAGCTTGGGGGGGGACGAGCAGTACTTC. It specifies CASSLGGDEQYF. V is TRBV7-9 and J is TRBJ2-7; 7 bases match TRBD2. CDR1 SEHNR and CDR2 FQNEAQ come from the germline V gene (reference sequence). The CDR3 contains 12 residues. Trimming took 3 bases from V and 5 from J; bases not matched to a gene: 1.

This chain uses TRBV15 with TRBJ1-2; 8 nucleotides align to TRBD1. After removal of 1 base from V and 8 bases from J, the junction contained 6 bases not matched to a gene. This CDR3 has 14 amino acids. Germline V gives CDR1 LNHNV, CDR2 YYDKDF (reference sequence). CDR3: CATSRGDRQEGYTF. CDR3 nucleotides: TGTGCCACCAGCAGAGGGGACAGGCAGGAAGGCTACACCTTC.

The chain is built from TRBV19 and TRBJ1-2, with 9 nucleotides matching TRBD1. CDR1 LNHDA and CDR2 SQIVND come from the germline V gene (reference sequence). With V trimmed by 3 bases and J by 4 bases, 9 bases remained unmatched. The CDR3 totals 16 residues. In DNA form, the CDR3 reads TGTGCCAGTAGTATGGGACAGGGCCCACCCCTCTATGGCTACACCTTC. This translates into CASSMGQGPPLYGYTF.

About this clone: This CDR3 is also generated by other DNA sequences in the sample. The V and J genes are TRBV9 and TRBJ2-2; weak D call: TRBD1 (6 bases). Per germline, CDR1 SGDLS and CDR2 YYNGEE. Between the trimmed V and J ends, which lost 0 bases and 2 bases, there was a span of 8 bases. The CDR3 extends over 15 amino acids. The CDR3 nucleotides read TGTGCCAGCAGCGTAGGGACAGTAAACACCGGGGAGCTGTTTTTT. Protein: CASSVGTVNTGELFF.

The rearrangement joins TRBV7-9 to TRBJ2-7; D gene unclear. The germline V and J ends were trimmed by 5 bases and 4 bases, with 6 bases remaining between them. Germline-derived CDR1 and CDR2 are SEHNR and FQNEAQ (reference sequence). The CDR3 runs 11 residues. For the CDR3, the DNA is TGTGCCAGCAGCCCTAAGTACGAGCAGTACTTC. Translating it yields CASSPKYEQYF.

This clone was found a few times. CDR3 bases: TGTGCCAGCAGCTTGGACAAGACTGAAGCTTTCTTT. Amino acid sequence: CASSLDKTEAFF. The chain joins TRBV5-4 to TRBJ1-1; no clear D. The CDR3 sequence is 12 residues long. Germline loops: CDR1 SGHNT, CDR2 YYREEE (reference sequence). V was shortened by 0 bases and J by 5 bases, with 5 bases between the two germline ends. The whole variable domain, remainder taken from reference TRBV5-4 and TRBJ1-1, is ETGVTQSPTHLIKTRGQQVTLRCSSQSGHNTVSWYQQALGQGPQFIFQYYREEENGRGNFPPRFSGLQFPNYSSELNVNALELDDSALYLCASSLDKTEAFFGQGTRLTVV.

The chain recombines TRBV5-1 with TRBJ2-7; 10 bases align to TRBD2. Germline CDR1 SGHRS, CDR2 YFSETQ. The CDR3 is 19 amino acids. The junction had 12 bases not matched to a gene; V was cut back by 0 bases and J by 0 bases. Here the CDR3 DNA reads TGCGCCAGCAGCTTGGGGTTGTTTAGCGGGAGGTCGAGCTCCTACGAGCAGTACTTC. Translation gives CASSLGLFSGRSSSYEQYF. The complete variable domain, with remaining parts taken from reference TRBV5-1 and TRBJ2-7, reads KAGVTQTPRYLIKTRGQQVTLSCSPISGHRSVSWYQQTPGQGLQFLFEYFSETQRNKGNFPGRFSGRQFSNSRSEMNVSTLELGDSALYLCASSLGLFSGRSSSYEQYFGPGTRLTVT.

This rearrangement joins TRBV5-1 to TRBJ1-1; 11 bases align to TRBD1. J lost 7 bases, V lost 4 bases, and 6 bases had no gene match. Germline CDR1 and CDR2: SGHRS and YFSETQ. CDR3 length: 14 amino acids. The CDR3 region has the DNA TGCGCCAGCAGCAGGCCGGGACAGGGGGGTGAAGCTTTCTTT. This codes for CASSRPGQGGEAFF.

The chain couples TRBV20-1 to TRBJ1-2; a possible D gene is TRBD1 (5 bases). This CDR3 is 11 amino acids long. Between the trimmed V and J ends, which lost 5 bases and 8 bases, there was a span of 12 bases. The germline V gene encodes CDR1 DFQATT and CDR2 SNEGSKA (reference sequence). Here the CDR3 reads CSAGAARGYTF. The CDR3 nucleotides are TGCAGTGCTGGGGCAGCCCGCGGCTACACCTTC.

The gene calls are TRBV19 and TRBJ2-7; 7 bases fit TRBD2. CDR1 and CDR2 from the germline V gene are LNHDA and SQIVND (reference sequence). This CDR3 spans 15 amino acids. Unmatched junction bases numbered 10, after V lost 6 bases and J lost 2 bases. For the CDR3, the DNA is TGTGCCAGTAGCCCGACCGGCGGGAGTACCTACGAGCAGTACTTC. Translated, it gives CASSPTGGSTYEQYF.

J is TRBJ2-7 and V is TRBV27, with 7 bases fitting TRBD2. With 8 bases clipped from V and 2 bases from J, the junction kept 9 bases outside the gene matches. This CDR3 is built from 14 residues. Germline CDR1 and CDR2: MNHEY and SMNVEV (reference sequence). The CDR3 DNA follows: TGTGCCAGCGCTACCTTTGGGGGGGCCTACGAGCAGTACTTC. This encodes CASATFGGAYEQYF.

This rearrangement joins TRBV6-5 to TRBJ1-2; D remains ambiguous. The germline V gene encodes CDR1 MNHEY and CDR2 SVGAGI. With 2 bases removed from V and 1 base from J, the gap between germline ends came to 11 bases. This CDR3 comprises 15 residues. Here the CDR3 reads CASSYQLENNYGYTF. DNA of the CDR3: TGTGCCAGCAGTTACCAGCTAGAGAATAACTATGGCTACACCTTC.

This rearrangement joins TRBV27 to TRBJ2-7; 7 nucleotides align to TRBD1. CDR3 length: 14 residues. Germline trimming cut 6 bases from V and 5 bases from J; bases unmatched to any gene: 10. From germline, CDR1 is MNHEY and CDR2 SMNVEV (reference sequence). CDR3 sequence reads: CASRPTGYLDEQYF. In DNA form, the CDR3 reads TGTGCCAGCAGGCCGACAGGGTATCTCGACGAGCAGTACTTC.

The chain links TRBV6-1 to TRBJ1-1; D remains ambiguous. CDR3 length: 9 amino acids. V lost 4 bases and J lost 11, with 5 bases in between. From germline, CDR1 is MNHNS and CDR2 SASEGT. CDR3 DNA: TGTGCCAGCAGTGTGAGGGCTTTCTTT. Translation gives CASSVRAFF.

Written as DNA, the CDR3 is TGCGCCAGCAGGTGGGGACAGAACATCGATGAGCAGTTCTTC. Its translation: CASRWGQNIDEQFF. The chain links TRBV5-1 to TRBJ2-1, with 7 nucleotides matching TRBD1. With V trimmed by 5 bases and J by 8 bases, 10 bases remained unmatched. CDR1 and CDR2 from the germline V gene are SGHRS and YFSETQ. The CDR3 runs 14 residues.

The rearrangement uses TRBV9 and TRBJ1-2, with 8 bases matching TRBD1. The V gene end was trimmed by 4 bases and the J gene end by 8 bases; junction bases not matched to a gene: 13. The CDR3 runs to 15 residues. Germline V gene data show CDR1 as SGDLS and CDR2 as YYNGEE. CDR3 sequence reads: CASSPHAQGAFGYTF. The CDR3 DNA is TGTGCCAGCAGCCCACACGCGCAGGGGGCGTTCGGCTACACCTTC.

The DNA for the CDR3 is TGTGCCAGCAGCGCGGACAGGTTCTCTGGGGCCAACGTCCTGACTTTC. It codes for CASSADRFSGANVLTF. The genes are TRBV5-4 and TRBJ2-6; TRBD1 aligns across 7 bases. Germline V CDR1 and CDR2: SGHNT, YYREEE (reference sequence). After removal of 4 bases from V and 0 bases from J, the junction contained 4 bases not matched to a gene. The CDR3 covers 16 residues.

This clone was seen a few times. Here the CDR3 reads CASSASPRGEAFF. For the CDR3, the DNA is TGCGCCAGCAGCGCCTCCCCCAGGGGTGAAGCTTTCTTT. The rearrangement joins TRBV5-1 to TRBJ1-1; D is perhaps TRBD1 (6 bases). Trimming took 4 bases from V and 7 from J, leaving 14 bases between them. The CDR3 spans 13 residues. Germline CDR1 SGHRS, CDR2 YFSETQ.

This clone was detected only once. In DNA form, the CDR3 reads TGCAGCGGGCTCCGGACTGGGGATGGGTATGAGCAGTTCTTC. It is translated as CSGLRTGDGYEQFF. This chain links TRBV29-1 with TRBJ2-1; maybe TRBD2 (5 bases). V lost 7 bases, J lost 8 bases, and 21 bases lay in between. CDR3 length: 14 residues. Germline V lookup: CDR1 SQVTM, CDR2 ANQGSEA.

V usage is TRBV4-1 and J usage is TRBJ1-5, with 7 nucleotides matching TRBD1. The J segment lost 5 bases and the V segment lost 4 bases, leaving 17 bases of the junction unmatched. The CDR3 runs to 18 residues. Germline CDR1 and CDR2: MGHRA and YSYEKL. The chain's CDR3 is CASSPTSSGTVIYQPQHF. The CDR3 nucleotides are TGCGCCAGCAGCCCCACATCTTCCGGGACAGTGATTTATCAGCCCCAGCATTTT.

This clone was detected only a few times. The gene calls are TRBV6-5 and TRBJ1-3; D call uncertain. This CDR3 spans 14 amino acids. The germline V and J ends were trimmed by 0 bases and 2 bases, with 5 bases remaining between them. CDR1 is MNHEY and CDR2 is SVGAGI in the germline V gene. The CDR3: CASSYSTTGNTIYF. In DNA form, the CDR3 reads TGTGCCAGCAGTTACTCGACAACTGGAAACACCATATATTTT.

J is TRBJ2-1 and V is TRBV6-1, with 12 bases lining up with TRBD2. V lost 4 bases and J lost 12; bases outside the gene matches: 4. This CDR3 region has 13 residues. Germline V gene sequence: CDR1 MNHNS, CDR2 SASEGT. CDR3 in DNA: TGTGCCAGCAGTGTCCTAGCGGGGGGGCCGCAGTTCTTC. Translation: CASSVLAGGPQFF.

The chain is built from TRBV5-1 and TRBJ2-7; TRBD1 matches at 7 bases. The CDR3 contains 16 residues. After removal of 4 bases from V and 4 bases from J, the junction contained 14 bases not matched to a gene. CDR1 and CDR2 (germline): SGHRS, YFSETQ. The CDR3 coding sequence is TGCGCCAGCAGCACCGACCTGGACAGGTCTATTTACGAGCAGTACTTC. It is translated as CASSTDLDRSIYEQYF.

J is TRBJ1-2 and V is TRBV6-5, with D possibly matching TRBD1 (6 bases). The CDR3 has 15 residues. CDR1 and CDR2 (germline): MNHEY, SVGAGI. The V gene lost 2 bases and the J gene lost 8 bases, with 18 bases spanning the gap. CDR3 sequence: CASSYTVGGAPGYTF. DNA of the CDR3: TGTGCCAGCAGTTACACGGTAGGGGGGGCGCCGGGCTACACCTTC.

This clone was recorded only once. The chain carries TRBV6-1 and TRBJ2-3; no clear D. In germline, CDR1 is MNHNS, CDR2 SASEGT. This CDR3 spans 12 amino acids. Between the trimmed V and J ends, which lost 6 bases and 2 bases, there was a span of 6 bases. The CDR3 DNA reads as TGTGCCAGCAGCGGTTACACAGATACGCAGTATTTT. This translates into CASSGYTDTQYF.